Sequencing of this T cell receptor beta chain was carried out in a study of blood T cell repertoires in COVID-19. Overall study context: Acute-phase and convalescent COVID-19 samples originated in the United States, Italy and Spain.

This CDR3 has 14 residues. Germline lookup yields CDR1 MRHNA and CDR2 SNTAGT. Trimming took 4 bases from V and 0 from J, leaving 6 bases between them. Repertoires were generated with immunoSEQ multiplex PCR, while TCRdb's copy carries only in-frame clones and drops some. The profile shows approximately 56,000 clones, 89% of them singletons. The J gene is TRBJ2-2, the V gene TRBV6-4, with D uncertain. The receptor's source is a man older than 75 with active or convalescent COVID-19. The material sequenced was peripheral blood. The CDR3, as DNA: TGTGCCAGCAGTGTGAGCGCGAACACCGGGGAGCTGTTTTTT. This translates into CASSVSANTGELFF.